This T cell receptor (beta chain) is from a study of blood T cell repertoires in COVID-19. Using immunoSEQ multiplex PCR, the repertoire was profiled, and TCRdb retains in-frame clones only, with some absent. The sample yields under 350,000 clones, 89% seen once. Germline trimming cut 5 bases from V and 8 bases from J; bases unmatched to any gene: 9. CDR3 length equals 14 residues. Germline V lookup: CDR1 MNHEY, CDR2 SMNVEV (reference sequence). The chain combines TRBV27 with TRBJ1-2; 9 positions agree with TRBD1. The sequenced sample was peripheral blood. The sequence was obtained from a man aged 45-60 years with acute or convalescent COVID-19. This CDR3 is CASSGTGPLSGYTF. The CDR3 bases are TGTGCCAGCAGTGGGACAGGGCCCCTAAGCGGCTACACCTTC.